The clone carrying this T cell receptor (beta chain) occurred a few times. As yet, its antigen is unknown. This sample was taken from a study of somatic mutations in cytotoxic T cells in rheumatoid arthritis. Study-level results: The study found that the largest CD8+ clone exceeded 20% of CD8+ cells in about an eighth of the 65 patients.

Repertoires were generated with immunoSEQ multiplex PCR, while TCRdb's copy carries only in-frame clones and drops some. Among about 20,000 clones listed, around 80% were seen once. The study pulled out CD4+ and CD8+ cells with positive magnetic bead selection and then checked their purity by flow cytometry. V was shortened by 2 bases and J by 10 bases, with 8 bases between the two germline ends. This CDR3 is 11 amino acids long. The germline V gene has CDR1 WSHSY and CDR2 SAAADI. The source is an adult with rheumatoid arthritis. This rearrangement joins TRBV10-2 to TRBJ1-1; no clear D. Material for sequencing was CD8+ T cells sorted from blood. The CDR3 region is CASSEEGSAFF. For the CDR3, the DNA is TGCGCCAGCAGTGAGGAGGGTTCAGCTTTCTTT.